This T cell receptor (beta chain) emerged from a study of radiotherapy plus CTLA-4 blockade in lung cancer. For the study at large: For 18% of patients, objective responses occurred, and roughly 31% had disease control.

On this clone: Its cognate antigen is unknown.

V gave up 3 bases and J gave up 3 bases; unmatched junction bases: 15. This CDR3 comprises 17 residues. Per the germline V gene, CDR1 is SGDLS and CDR2 is YYNGEE. Focal radiation with ipilimumab CTLA-4 blockade was given to patients with chemo-refractory metastatic non-small-cell lung cancer. General observations from the study: Among reported predictors of response, early blood T cell clone dynamics with interferon-beta performed best. Radiotherapy was combined with ipilimumab, and tumor-derived TCR clones then expanded in blood.

Generated by immunoSEQ multiplex PCR, the TCRdb table keeps only in-frame clones and is missing some. The table records 50,000 or so clones, approximately 79% of them present only once. This sequence originates from a human donor with non-small cell lung cancer who had a partial response to radiotherapy plus ipilimumab. Sequenced material: peripheral blood, taken from a patient treated with radiotherapy plus ipilimumab. This chain connects TRBV9 to TRBJ2-7; TRBD2 aligns across 7 bases. Here the CDR3 reads CASSARSRLSGGYEQYF. The DNA of the CDR3 is TGTGCCAGCAGCGCCCGGTCTCGTCTTTCGGGGGGCTACGAGCAGTACTTC.